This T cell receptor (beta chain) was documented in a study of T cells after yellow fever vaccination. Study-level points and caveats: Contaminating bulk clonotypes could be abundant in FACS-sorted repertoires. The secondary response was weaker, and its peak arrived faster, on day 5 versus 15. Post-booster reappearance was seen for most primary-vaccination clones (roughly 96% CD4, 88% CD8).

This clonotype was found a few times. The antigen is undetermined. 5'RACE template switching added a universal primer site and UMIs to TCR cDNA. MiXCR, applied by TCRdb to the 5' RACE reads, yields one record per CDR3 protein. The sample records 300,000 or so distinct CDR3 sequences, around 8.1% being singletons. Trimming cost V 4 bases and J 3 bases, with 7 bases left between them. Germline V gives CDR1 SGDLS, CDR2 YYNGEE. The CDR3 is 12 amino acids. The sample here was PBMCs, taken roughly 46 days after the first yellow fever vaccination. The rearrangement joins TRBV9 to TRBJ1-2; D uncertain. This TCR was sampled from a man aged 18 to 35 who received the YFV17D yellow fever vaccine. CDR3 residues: CASSLGYYGYTF. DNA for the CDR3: TGTGCCAGCAGCCTTGGTTACTATGGCTACACCTTC.